This is a list of T cell receptor beta chains from one sample in a study of blood T cell repertoires in COVID-19. Repertoires were generated with immunoSEQ multiplex PCR, while TCRdb's copy carries only in-frame clones and drops some. The profile shows hundreds of thousands of clones, about 91% of them singletons. Sequencing was carried out using PBMCs or T cells enriched from blood (not recorded which). Every receptor here comes from a woman in her 30s with acute COVID-19. Both conserved end residues are part of each CDR3. A D gene is named only where the DNA matches it firmly. The size entry is marked missing in some rows and otherwise reads once, few, many or a size class.

J,V,D,size,CDR3,DNA
TRBJ1-5,TRBV6-5,TRBD1,.,CASRARTGLQPQHF,TGTGCCAGCAGGGCGAGGACAGGTCTTCAGCCCCAGCATTTT
TRBJ1-1,TRBV6-6,.,.,CASRPRRTDLNTEAFF,TGTGCCAGCAGGCCACGCCGGACAGACTTGAACACTGAAGCTTTCTTT
TRBJ2-7,TRBV9,TRBD1,.,CASSVGWDRAHEQYF,TGTGCCAGCAGCGTAGGATGGGACAGGGCTCACGAGCAGTACTTC
TRBJ2-2,TRBV27,.,few,CASLLAAGIGGELFF,TGTGCCAGCCTGTTAGCGGCCGGTATCGGAGGGGAGCTGTTTTTT
TRBJ1-2,TRBV9,TRBD1,few,CASSTRQGDLENYGYTF,TGTGCCAGCAGCACAAGACAGGGTGATTTAGAAAACTATGGCTACACCTTC
TRBJ2-5,TRBV5-4,TRBD2,.,CASSPGLAGAKETQYF,TGTGCCAGCAGCCCCGGACTAGCGGGGGCCAAAGAGACCCAGTACTTC
TRBJ2-7,TRBV5-6,.,.,CASSSPRDTWEQYF,TGTGCCAGCAGCTCACCCCGGGATACCTGGGAGCAGTACTTC
TRBJ1-2,TRBV6-5,.,.,CASSNTGSDGYTF,TGTGCCAGCAGTAACACGGGGTCCGATGGCTACACCTTC
TRBJ2-3,TRBV6-5,TRBD2,.,CASSYAQGGADTQYF,TGTGCCAGCAGTTATGCCCAGGGAGGGGCAGATACGCAGTATTTT
TRBJ1-2,TRBV10-3,TRBD1,.,CAISRQGGGYTF,TGTGCCATCAGTCGACAGGGGGGCGGCTACACCTTC
TRBJ1-2,TRBV15,.,.,CATSRDGTNYGYTF,TGTGCCACCAGCAGGGACGGGACTAACTATGGCTACACCTTC
TRBJ2-7,TRBV12-3/TRBV12-4,.,.,CASSLTEYEQYF,TGTGCCAGCTCTCTGACAGAATACGAGCAGTACTTC
TRBJ2-5,TRBV6-5,TRBD1,few,CASSYGRGLGTQYF,TGTGCCAGCAGTTACGGAAGGGGGCTGGGGACCCAGTACTTC
TRBJ2-1,TRBV5-1,.,.,CASSGNRETQFF,TGCGCCAGCAGCGGGAACCGGGAGACCCAGTTCTTC
TRBJ2-7,TRBV7-2,TRBD2,.,CASSLRLAGGRSSYEQYF,TGTGCCAGCAGCTTAAGACTAGCGGGGGGCCGAAGCTCCTACGAGCAGTACTTC
TRBJ1-5,TRBV5-1,.,.,CASSSGVNQPQHF,TGCGCCAGCAGTTCAGGGGTAAATCAGCCCCAGCATTTT
TRBJ1-3,TRBV19,.,.,CASSNPLGRLENTIYF,TGTGCCAGTAGTAATCCTCTCGGGAGATTAGAAAACACCATATATTTT
TRBJ1-4,TRBV6-5,.,.,CASSYSGGTNEKLFF,TGTGCCAGCAGTTACTCGGGGGGAACTAATGAAAAACTGTTTTTT
TRBJ2-1,TRBV29-1,TRBD2,.,CSVVHYAGGPNEQFF,TGCAGCGTTGTACACTATGCGGGGGGGCCCAATGAGCAGTTCTTC
TRBJ2-4,TRBV7-2,TRBD1,.,CASSSQTGTAHKYF,TGTGCCAGCAGTAGTCAGACCGGGACAGCTCACAAGTACTTC
TRBJ2-2,TRBV5-8,TRBD1,.,CASSFRDRDTGELFF,TGTGCCAGCAGCTTCAGGGACAGGGACACCGGGGAGCTGTTTTTT
TRBJ1-4,TRBV19,TRBD1,.,CASSRTTDRGINEKLFF,TGTGCCAGTAGTCGAACCACTGACAGGGGGATTAATGAAAAACTGTTTTTT
TRBJ2-3,TRBV7-2,TRBD2,.,CASSLIAGGPDTQYF,TGTGCCAGCAGCTTAATAGCGGGGGGGCCGGATACGCAGTATTTT
TRBJ2-1,TRBV4-2,TRBD2,.,CASSQDGEGLAASEQFF,TGTGCCAGCAGCCAAGATGGGGAGGGACTAGCGGCCTCTGAGCAGTTCTTC
TRBJ1-3,TRBV6-5,.,.,CASSYPRTVDTIYF,TGTGCCAGCAGTTACCCCCGTACAGTAGACACCATATATTTT
TRBJ1-2,TRBV7-8,.,once,CASSYGRGSGYTF,TGTGCCAGCAGCTATGGCCGAGGGTCCGGCTACACCTTC
TRBJ1-2,TRBV6-5,TRBD1,.,CAGTPLTGGGSYTF,TGTGCCGGGACTCCTTTGACAGGGGGCGGAAGCTACACCTTC
TRBJ2-5,TRBV5-5,TRBD1,.,CASSSGQVRGETQYF,TGTGCCAGCAGCTCCGGACAGGTCAGGGGGGAGACCCAGTACTTC
TRBJ2-7,TRBV6-5,TRBD1,.,CANQHRGQAYEQYF,TGTGCCAACCAGCACAGGGGACAAGCCTACGAGCAGTACTTC
TRBJ1-5,TRBV7-6,.,few,CASSLKRGGNQPQHF,TGTGCCAGCAGCTTAAAAAGGGGAGGGAATCAGCCCCAGCATTTT
TRBJ2-2,TRBV7-9,.,.,CASRPGENTGELFF,TGTGCCAGCAGGCCAGGGGAGAACACCGGGGAGCTGTTTTTT
TRBJ2-5,TRBV6-5,.,.,CASSSVAGQETQYF,TGTGCCAGCAGTTCCGTGGCGGGGCAAGAGACCCAGTACTTC
TRBJ2-1,TRBV2,.,.,CASTKPRSYNEQFF,TGTGCCAGCACGAAGCCCCGCTCCTACAATGAGCAGTTCTTC
TRBJ2-7,TRBV3-1/TRBV3-2,TRBD1,.,CASSQGRWGQGLVSYEQYF,TGTGCCAGCAGCCAAGGAAGGTGGGGACAGGGTCTAGTCTCCTACGAGCAGTACTTC
TRBJ1-1,TRBV19,TRBD1,few,CASSASRGRDSAFF,TGTGCCAGTAGTGCCTCGAGGGGGCGCGACTCGGCTTTCTTT
TRBJ1-5,TRBV5-1,.,.,CASSLSPGPAQPQHF,TGCGCCAGCAGCTTGTCGCCAGGCCCCGCTCAGCCCCAGCATTTT
TRBJ1-3,TRBV7-9,.,.,CASSLREGTLSGNTIYF,TGTGCCAGCAGCTTACGGGAGGGGACACTCTCTGGAAACACCATATATTTT
TRBJ2-5,TRBV18,TRBD1,.,CASSPPSRDRGQETQYF,TGTGCCAGCTCACCCCCCTCGCGGGACAGGGGGCAGGAGACCCAGTACTTC
TRBJ2-3,TRBV5-1,TRBD1,.,CASSLQGVVGADTQYF,TGCGCCAGCAGCTTACAGGGGGTGGTGGGCGCAGATACGCAGTATTTT
TRBJ2-4,TRBV13,.,.,CASSSRVSGAKNIQYF,TGTGCCAGCAGCTCCAGGGTATCCGGTGCCAAAAACATTCAGTACTTC
TRBJ1-2,TRBV5-1,.,.,CASAARSSYTF,TGCGCCAGCGCGGCCCGGTCGAGCTACACCTTC
TRBJ1-4,TRBV11-2,TRBD1,.,CASSSPDLTGTTNEKLFF,TGTGCCAGCAGCTCCCCGGACCTGACAGGGACAACTAATGAAAAACTGTTTTTT
TRBJ1-2,TRBV5-5,.,.,CASSPGRGGYTF,TGTGCCAGCAGCCCCGGCCGCGGCGGCTACACCTTC
TRBJ1-2,TRBV7-2,TRBD1,.,CASSLVLEGAPGYTF,TGTGCCAGCAGCTTAGTCTTGGAGGGGGCGCCTGGCTACACCTTC
TRBJ2-7,TRBV3-1/TRBV3-2,.,.,CASSQEDIGQYF,TGTGCCAGCAGCCAAGAGGACATCGGGCAGTACTTC
TRBJ2-7,TRBV2,TRBD1,.,CASIAQGAYEQYF,TGTGCCAGCATAGCACAGGGGGCCTACGAGCAGTACTTC
TRBJ2-7,TRBV12-1,.,.,CASSFARLAGALSYEQYF,TGTGCCAGCAGCTTTGCGCGGTTAGCGGGGGCCCTATCCTACGAGCAGTACTTC
TRBJ2-1,TRBV7-2,TRBD2,.,CASSISGGSYNEQFF,TGTGCCAGCAGCATTAGCGGGGGCTCCTACAATGAGCAGTTCTTC
TRBJ1-6,TRBV7-9,TRBD1,.,CASSLARPRDRDNSPLHF,TGTGCCAGCAGCTTAGCCAGACCCCGGGACAGGGATAATTCACCCCTCCACTTT
TRBJ2-5,TRBV19,.,.,CASSPLTEAGETQYF,TGTGCCAGTAGTCCCCTAACAGAGGCGGGTGAGACCCAGTACTTC
TRBJ2-3,TRBV5-1,TRBD2,.,CASSLAGGQDTQYF,TGCGCCAGCAGCTTGGCGGGGGGTCAAGATACGCAGTATTTT